The clone carrying this TCR beta chain was observed a handful of times. The source of the sample is a study of blood T cell repertoires in COVID-19. Germline assignment: CDR1 GTSNPN and CDR2 SVGIG (reference sequence). There are 14 residues in the CDR3. Trimming left V 6 bases short and J 6 bases short, with 21 bases between. Assay used: immunoSEQ multiplex PCR; TCRdb lists only in-frame clones, some missing. The data contain approximately 45,000 clones, around 86% of them singletons. This chain connects TRBV30 to TRBJ2-7; no clear D gene. The receptor comes from a man between 40 and 49 years old with active COVID-19. The sequenced sample was peripheral blood. The CDR3 protein is CACSLRVRSAEQYF. The CDR3 DNA reads as TGTGCCTGTTCTCTTCGGGTCCGATCGGCCGAGCAGTACTTC.